A selection of T cell receptor beta chains follows, all from one sample in a study of blood T cell repertoires in COVID-19. TCRdb keeps only in-frame clones here, not all; method: immunoSEQ multiplex PCR. This sample yields approximately 180,000 clones, of which 88% are seen a single time; about 4.4% belongs to the top ten. The sequenced sample was peripheral blood. Receptor source: a human donor in a cohort sampled during active COVID-19. Both conserved end residues are part of each CDR3. A D gene is named only where the DNA matches it firmly. Some rows mark clone size as missing; the rest say once, few, many or name a class of expanded clone.

j_call | v_call | clone_size | d_call | cdr3_nt | cdr3_aa
TRBJ2-5 | TRBV5-8 | . | TRBD2 | TGTGCATGCAGCGGGAGAGCGGGAGGGGTACAAGAGACCCAGTACTTC | CACSGRAGGVQETQYF
TRBJ2-2 | TRBV4-3 | . | . | TGCGCCAGCAGCCCGCAGACAGGCGGTGTCGGCGGGGAGCTGTTTTTT | CASSPQTGGVGGELFF
TRBJ2-5 | TRBV30 | . | TRBD2 | TGTGCCTGGAGTGCGTTAGCGGGAGACGCGGTGACCCAGTACTTC | CAWSALAGDAVTQYF
TRBJ2-3 | TRBV4-3 | few | TRBD2 | TGCGCCAGCAGCCATCATATAGCGGGCGGAGATACGCAGTATTTT | CASSHHIAGGDTQYF
TRBJ2-7 | TRBV9 | . | TRBD2 | TGTGCCAGCAGCGAGGGACTAAACTCCTACGAGCAGTACTTC | CASSEGLNSYEQYF
TRBJ2-7 | TRBV19 | . | . | TGTGCCAGTAGTACAGGTATGATCTACGAGCAGTACTTC | CASSTGMIYEQYF
TRBJ2-1 | TRBV7-9 | . | . | TGTGCCAGCAGCGTTCAGGACCTAGCATCGGTGTTCTTC | CASSVQDLASVFF
TRBJ2-7 | TRBV29-1 | . | TRBD1 | TGCAGCGTCCCGACAGGGGAGGCGCCCTACGAGCAGTACTTC | CSVPTGEAPYEQYF
TRBJ2-6 | TRBV21-1 | once | . | TGTGCCAGCAGCACTCGGACAGGCGTTGAAGCCCCTTTCAACGTCCTGACTTTC | CASSTRTGVEAPFNVLTF
TRBJ2-7 | TRBV5-1 | . | TRBD1 | TGCGCCAGCAGCACCACAGGGGCTTACGAGCAGTACTTC | CASSTTGAYEQYF
TRBJ2-3 | TRBV19 | . | . | TGTGCCAGTAGCGACAGGTGGGAAGATACGCAGTATTTT | CASSDRWEDTQYF
TRBJ2-3 | TRBV9 | few | TRBD2 | TGTGCCAGCAGCCCCTCACTAGCGGGGGTGGATACGCAGTATTTT | CASSPSLAGVDTQYF
TRBJ2-2 | TRBV18 | . | . | TGTGCCAGCTCACAAGTGACAGCCTCGAACACCGGGGAGCTGTTTTTT | CASSQVTASNTGELFF
TRBJ2-3 | TRBV7-2 | . | . | TGTGCCAGCAGCTTAGTCGGCCTGGGCGATACGCAGTATTTT | CASSLVGLGDTQYF
TRBJ2-7 | TRBV14 | . | TRBD2 | TGTGCCAGCAGCCGTGGTGGACTAGCGGGGGGCTCATTCTCCTACGAGCAGTACTTC | CASSRGGLAGGSFSYEQYF
TRBJ2-1 | TRBV5-6 | . | TRBD2 | TGTGCCAGCAGCTCGACCACCTCGGGGAGGGAAAACAATGAGCAGTTCTTC | CASSSTTSGRENNEQFF
TRBJ2-5 | TRBV7-2 | . | . | TGTGCCAGCAGCTTCGTCGCAGTGGGGGCAGAGACCCAGTACTTC | CASSFVAVGAETQYF
TRBJ1-2 | TRBV7-2 | . | . | TGTGCCAGCAGCCCAAGGACATCCTTATTGGCTAACTATGGCTACACCTTC | CASSPRTSLLANYGYTF
TRBJ1-1 | TRBV7-8 | . | . | TGTGCCAGCAGCTTAGCGAGGGGGTCGGGCACTGAAGCTTTCTTT | CASSLARGSGTEAFF
TRBJ2-3 | TRBV5-8 | . | TRBD2 | TGTGCCAGCAGCTTGGGAGCGGGGGAATGGGATACGCAGTATTTT | CASSLGAGEWDTQYF
TRBJ2-7 | TRBV4-1 | . | . | TGCGCCAGCAGCCAAGAGGTAGGTGGGAGCTACGAGCAGTACTTC | CASSQEVGGSYEQYF
TRBJ2-5 | TRBV7-7 | few | TRBD2 | TGTGCTAGCAGCCCCTCCCCTACTAGCGGGGGGCACCAAGAGACCCAGTACTTC | CASSPSPTSGGHQETQYF
TRBJ1-6 | TRBV6-6 | . | . | TGTGCCAGCACCCTAACGGGGAATTCACCCCTCCACTTT | CASTLTGNSPLHF
TRBJ2-7 | TRBV4-2 | few | . | TGTGCCAGCAGCCAAGATAGCAGCTTCTACGAGCAGTACTTC | CASSQDSSFYEQYF
TRBJ2-3 | TRBV30 | . | TRBD2 | TGTGCCTGGAAAAGAGGCAACGCGGGAGGAGATACGCAGTATTTT | CAWKRGNAGGDTQYF
TRBJ1-5 | TRBV4-3 | . | . | TGCGCCAGCAGCCAAGACATGAACCAGGGGCAGCCCCAGCATTTT | CASSQDMNQGQPQHF
TRBJ2-7 | TRBV7-9 | . | . | TGTGCCAGCAGCTTAGACCGGCCAGGGTATAAGCAGTACTTC | CASSLDRPGYKQYF